Detailed here is one TCR beta chain. This sample is part of a study of cytomegalovirus exposure and HLA in healthy donors. This CDR3 contains 13 residues. Germline V lookup: CDR1 MNHEY, CDR2 SVGAGI. V was pared by 4 bases and J by 14 bases, with 18 bases between. The PCR was carried out with 60 Vbeta primers and 13 Jbeta primers. The method was immunoSEQ multiplex PCR; TCRdb's version includes in-frame clones alone and lacks a portion of them. Of some 180,000 clones listed, 75% to 85% were seen once; the top ten hold approximately 1.4%. The TCR comes from a man aged 18 to 29 in good health and CMV-seronegative. V and J are TRBV6-5 and TRBJ2-4; D is undetermined. The sequencing input was PBMCs. In DNA form, the CDR3 reads TGTGCCAGCAGTTCCACTCTACTTAAATCGAAGTACTTC. As protein: CASSSTLLKSKYF.